The 10 T cell receptor beta chains below were found in one sample sequenced in a study of blood T cell repertoires in COVID-19 (dated by TCRdb to about 2020). The library was prepared using the immunoSEQ multiplex PCR assay. This immuneACCESS table, as held by TCRdb, lists in-frame sequences with V and J called but not all clones. Of the missing ones, under half trace to an unresolved V gene in checked studies; the others have no known cause. Here the sample has 150,000 or so clones; approximately 88% occur a single time. The ten largest clones represent 0.95% to 1.5% of the sample. The sample was PBMCs or T cells enriched from blood (not recorded which). The receptors stem from a woman aged 25-40 years with acute COVID-19.

The count of this clone is one. The V gene is TRBV6-1, the J gene TRBJ2-3; 9 bases are a match to TRBD2. V shed 4 bases, J shed 2 bases, and the junction held 7 bases outside the gene matches. The CDR3 sequence is 16 residues long. The germline gives CDR1 MNHNS, CDR2 SASEGT. For the CDR3, the DNA is TGTGCCAGCAGTGCGATTTCTAGCGGGGCCACAGATACGCAGTATTTT. It specifies CASSAISSGATDTQYF.

The chain combines TRBV28 with TRBJ1-1; 9 bases are a match to TRBD1. With V trimmed by 7 bases and J by 5 bases, 8 bases remained unmatched. CDR1 is MDHEN, CDR2 SYDVKM, per germline. The CDR3 runs 14 residues. CDR3 sequence reads: CASITGGAGTEAFF. The CDR3 DNA reads TGTGCCAGCATCACAGGGGGCGCAGGGACTGAAGCTTTCTTT.

The J gene is TRBJ2-2, the V gene TRBV4-1, with TRBD1 as a possible D gene (5 bases). CDR1 and CDR2 from the germline V gene are MGHRA and YSYEKL. V was trimmed by 1 base and J by 3 bases, leaving 9 bases between them. The CDR3 sequence is 15 residues long. CDR3 nucleotide sequence: TGCGCCAGCAGCCAAGTGGACATAGACACCGGGGAGCTGTTTTTT. The encoded protein is CASSQVDIDTGELFF.

The CDR3 region is CASRRNTEAFF. The CDR3 DNA reads TGTGCCAGTAGGCGCAACACTGAAGCTTTCTTT. This chain links TRBV19 with TRBJ1-1; D is unresolved. V lost 6 bases to trimming and J lost 2 bases, with 4 bases between them. The V gene's germline CDR1 is LNHDA and CDR2 SQIVND (reference sequence). The CDR3 consists of 11 residues.

The rearrangement joins TRBV5-1 to TRBJ2-2, with 15 bases lining up with TRBD2. V dropped 3 bases and J dropped 4; count of bases not matched to a gene: 1. This CDR3 is 16 amino acids long. CDR1 is SGHRS, CDR2 YFSETQ, per germline. CDR3 coding DNA: TGCGCCAGCAGCTGGGGACTAGCGGGAGGCACCGGGGAGCTGTTTTTT. This gives the protein CASSWGLAGGTGELFF.

CDR3 loop: CASSQSWREAYNEQFF. CDR3 bases: TGTGCCAGCAGCCAATCCTGGAGGGAGGCGTACAATGAGCAGTTCTTC. The chain combines TRBV3-1 (or the pseudogene TRBV3-2) with TRBJ2-1; weak D call: TRBD2 (6 bases). CDR3 length: 16 residues. Trimming pared 2 bases from V and 4 bases from J, leaving 15 bases between. Germline V gene data show CDR1 as LGHDT and CDR2 as YNNKEL (reference sequence).

This clone was counted only a few times. The chain recombines TRBV7-6 with TRBJ2-7; D not certain. Germline CDR1 is SGHVS and CDR2 is FNYEAQ. Trimming stripped 1 base from V and 5 bases from J, with 9 bases between. The CDR3 is 13 amino acids. In DNA, the CDR3 is TGTGCCAGCAGCTTAGGGGCTATCGACGAGCAGTACTTC. Translation gives CASSLGAIDEQYF. Based on the CDR3 plus reference TRBV7-6 and TRBJ2-7, the full variable domain is GAGVSQSPRYKVTKRGQDVALRCDPISGHVSLYWYRQALGQGPEFLTYFNYEAQQDKSGLPNDRFSAERPEGSISTLTIQRTEQRDSAMYRCASSLGAIDEQYFGPGTRLTVT.

This chain connects TRBV5-4 to TRBJ1-2, with 10 nucleotides matching TRBD1. From germline, CDR1 is SGHNT and CDR2 YYREEE (reference sequence). V shed 6 bases and J 3 bases; nucleotides not matched to a gene: 5. The CDR3 length is 14 residues. CDR3 DNA sequence: TGTGCCAGCAACCTCGGGACAGGGGACTATGGCTACACCTTC. Its protein is CASNLGTGDYGYTF. Based on the CDR3 plus reference TRBV5-4 and TRBJ1-2, the full variable domain is ETGVTQSPTHLIKTRGQQVTLRCSSQSGHNTVSWYQQALGQGPQFIFQYYREEENGRGNFPPRFSGLQFPNYSSELNVNALELDDSALYLCASNLGTGDYGYTFGSGTRLTVV.

J is TRBJ2-5 and V is TRBV28, with D possibly TRBD1 on 6 matching bases. The CDR3 is 19 residues long. With 3 bases removed from V and 2 bases from J, the gap between germline ends came to 25 bases. Germline CDR1 reads MDHEN; CDR2 reads SYDVKM. The CDR3: CASSLADRTPNEYQETQYF. The CDR3 DNA reads TGTGCCAGCAGTTTGGCAGACAGGACACCAAACGAGTATCAAGAGACCCAGTACTTC.

Written as DNA, the CDR3 is TGTGCCAGCAGCTCGGGACAGGGGGCTTGGGGCTACACCTTC. This translates into CASSSGQGAWGYTF. The gene calls are TRBV5-6 and TRBJ1-2; 12 bases match TRBD1. The CDR3 length is 14 residues. V lost 3 bases and J lost 8; bases outside the gene matches: 5. Germline V gene sequence: CDR1 SGHDT, CDR2 YYEEEE.